The following is a T cell receptor (beta chain) sequence with its context. This record belongs to a study of blood T cell repertoires in COVID-19. The overall study: In each case, the material was cDNA or gDNA derived from T cells, B-cell-depleted T cells, or PBMCs.

V lost 0 bases to trimming and J lost 0 bases; unmatched junction nucleotides: 9. Germline-derived CDR1 and CDR2 are LGHNT and FRNRAP. This CDR3 has 20 amino acids. Only in-frame clones appear in the TCRdb table, and some are missing; sequencing was by immunoSEQ multiplex PCR. The sample shows under 250,000 clones, about 93% of them seen only once. The sample consisted of peripheral blood. The sequence came from a man aged 30-40 years with COVID-19, enrolled during active disease. The chain recombines TRBV12-5 with TRBJ2-6; 9 nucleotides agree with TRBD1. CDR3 sequence: CASGLVQDRGRNSGANVLTF. The CDR3 DNA follows: TGTGCTAGTGGTTTGGTACAGGACAGGGGCCGAAACTCTGGGGCCAACGTCCTGACTTTC.